Listed below are T cell receptor beta chains from one sample, sequenced in a study of T and B cells in COVID-19 patients. Each CDR3 protein gets one entry after TCRdb re-called the multiplex PCR reads with MiXCR. The sample has fewer than 10,000 distinct CDR3 sequences, over 25% seen once. The sequenced material came from blood. The receptor set was obtained from a human donor who had recovered from COVID-19. Both conserved end residues are part of each CDR3. A D gene is named only where the DNA matches it firmly. Where a row states a size, it is once, few, many or the class of an expanded clone; other rows omit it.

j_call: TRBJ1-2
cdr3_length: 13
d_call: .
clone_size: .
v_call: TRBV6-6
cdr3_nt: TGCGCCAGCAGCCCCGCGAGACAAGGAGGCTACACCTTC
cdr3_aa: CASSPARQGGYTF

j_call: TRBJ2-2
cdr3_length: 16
d_call: .
clone_size: .
v_call: TRBV7-2
cdr3_nt: TGTGCCAGCAGCTTAGAACGGGGGCCGAACACCGGGGAGCTGTTTTTT
cdr3_aa: CASSLERGPNTGELFF

j_call: TRBJ2-2
cdr3_length: 15
d_call: TRBD2
clone_size: medium-sized
v_call: TRBV27
cdr3_nt: TGTGCCAGCAGTTCCGGGACTAGCGGCACCGGGGAGCTGTTTTTT
cdr3_aa: CASSSGTSGTGELFF

j_call: TRBJ1-1
cdr3_length: 16
d_call: TRBD1
clone_size: .
v_call: TRBV7-9
cdr3_nt: TGTGCCAGCAGCTTAGGAAGGGACAGTTTTGGCACTGAAGCTTTCTTT
cdr3_aa: CASSLGRDSFGTEAFF

j_call: TRBJ2-2
cdr3_length: 16
d_call: TRBD1
clone_size: .
v_call: TRBV5-6
cdr3_nt: TGTGCCAGCAGCCTCAGGACAGGGAGAGACACCGGGGAGCTGTTTTTT
cdr3_aa: CASSLRTGRDTGELFF

j_call: TRBJ2-5
cdr3_length: 13
d_call: .
clone_size: .
v_call: TRBV19
cdr3_nt: TGTGCCAGTACCAAGGGGGGCGGTGAGACCCAGTACTTC
cdr3_aa: CASTKGGGETQYF

j_call: TRBJ1-6
cdr3_length: 15
d_call: .
clone_size: .
v_call: TRBV7-9
cdr3_nt: TGTGCCAGCAGCTCATTTCAGGGGTATGATTCACCCCTCCACTTT
cdr3_aa: CASSSFQGYDSPLHF

j_call: TRBJ1-6
cdr3_length: 13
d_call: .
clone_size: medium-sized
v_call: TRBV6-5
cdr3_nt: TGTGCCAGCACCCTCACACAGAATTCACCCCTCCACTTT
cdr3_aa: CASTLTQNSPLHF